This T cell receptor beta chain emerged from a study of blood T cells in healthy people across ages. This clonotype was counted at least ten times. Each sample provided at least 5 micrograms of extracted total RNA. V lost 4 bases, J lost 6 bases, and 17 bases lay in between. Looked up from germline, CDR1 is SGHRS and CDR2 is YFSETQ. The CDR3 length is 15 residues. For the second PCR, which ran for about 7 to 12 cycles, a sample-barcoded 5' primer and a J-beta primer mix were used. Tagging of each cDNA molecule was performed by a template-switch adaptor with 12 random nucleotides. A single record per CDR3 protein comes from TCRdb applying MiXCR to the 5' RACE reads. The profile shows 750,000 to 1,000,000 distinct CDR3 sequences, 25% to 35% of them singletons. These records were also assigned to another study, of T cells of mothers and their children. That source notes: It was related mother-child pairs that showed slightly higher overlap than unrelated pairs, without reaching significance. There was no detection of any persistent microchimeric T cell clones.

The clonotype originates from a woman aged 40 to 50 in good health. The chain joins TRBV5-1 to TRBJ2-1, with D unclear. What was sequenced was blood. The CDR3 loop is CASSPGRSRSNEQFF. Here the CDR3 DNA reads TGCGCCAGCAGCCCAGGACGCTCCAGGTCCAATGAGCAGTTCTTC.